This T cell receptor (beta chain) was profiled in a study of blood T cells in healthy people across ages. General observations from the study: Per-million-T-cell TCR beta diversity fell roughly linearly with age. Estimates drawn from one million T cells were deemed to understate diversity.

V lost 8 bases, J lost 2 bases, and 14 bases lay in between. This CDR3 is 13 amino acids long. Germline V gene lookup returns CDR1 SQVTM and CDR2 ANQGSEA. Regarding this clonotype: Its antigen is not known.

A second about 7 to 11 cycle PCR used barcoded and J-beta primers. TCRdb redid the calling of the 5' RACE reads with MiXCR, one entry per CDR3 protein. The sample has roughly 860,000 distinct CDR3 sequences, approximately 67% seen once; the top ten hold 28%. This TCR was recovered from a man aged 25-40 years in good health. V and J are TRBV29-1 and TRBJ2-3, with D uncertain. Sequencing was carried out using blood. CDR3 sequence reads: CSSRTDNTDTQYF. The CDR3 DNA reads as TGCAGCTCTCGGACGGATAACACAGATACGCAGTATTTT.